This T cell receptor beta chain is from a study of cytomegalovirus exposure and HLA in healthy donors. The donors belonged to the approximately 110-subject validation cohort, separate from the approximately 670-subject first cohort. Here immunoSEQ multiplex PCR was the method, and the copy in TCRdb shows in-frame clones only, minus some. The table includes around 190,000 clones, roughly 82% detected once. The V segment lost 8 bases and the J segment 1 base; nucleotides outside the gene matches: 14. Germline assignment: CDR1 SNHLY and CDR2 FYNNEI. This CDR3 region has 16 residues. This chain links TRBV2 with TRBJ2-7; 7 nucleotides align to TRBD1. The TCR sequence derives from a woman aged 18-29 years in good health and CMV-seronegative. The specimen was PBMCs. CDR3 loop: CASYGQYGTASYEQYF. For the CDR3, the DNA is TGTGCCAGCTATGGGCAGTACGGGACAGCATCCTACGAGCAGTACTTC.